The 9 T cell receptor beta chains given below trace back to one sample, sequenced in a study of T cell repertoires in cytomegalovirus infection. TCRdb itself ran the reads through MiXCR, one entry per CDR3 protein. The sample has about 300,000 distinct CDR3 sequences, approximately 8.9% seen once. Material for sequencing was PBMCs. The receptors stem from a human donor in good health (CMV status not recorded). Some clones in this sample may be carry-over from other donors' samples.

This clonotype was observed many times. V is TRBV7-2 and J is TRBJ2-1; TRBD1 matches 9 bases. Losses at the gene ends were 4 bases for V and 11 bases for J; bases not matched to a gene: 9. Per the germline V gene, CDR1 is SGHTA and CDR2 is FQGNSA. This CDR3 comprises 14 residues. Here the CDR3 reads CASSSTGGRGQQFF. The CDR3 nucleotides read TGTGCCAGCAGCTCCACAGGGGGCAGAGGCCAGCAGTTCTTC.

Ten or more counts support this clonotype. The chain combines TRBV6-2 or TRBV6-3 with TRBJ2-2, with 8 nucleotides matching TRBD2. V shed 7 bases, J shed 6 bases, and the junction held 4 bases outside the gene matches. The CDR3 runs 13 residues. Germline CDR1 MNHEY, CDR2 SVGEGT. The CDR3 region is CASKRGSPGELFF. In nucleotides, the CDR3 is TGTGCCAGCAAGCGGGGGAGCCCCGGGGAGCTGTTTTTT.

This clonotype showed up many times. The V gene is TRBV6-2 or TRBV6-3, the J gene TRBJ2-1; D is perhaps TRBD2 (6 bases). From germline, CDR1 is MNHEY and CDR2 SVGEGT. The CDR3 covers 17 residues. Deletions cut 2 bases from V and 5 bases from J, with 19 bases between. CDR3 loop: CASSYPVVAGRNNEQFF. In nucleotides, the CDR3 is TGTGCCAGCAGTTACCCCGTTGTCGCGGGGCGTAACAATGAGCAGTTCTTC.

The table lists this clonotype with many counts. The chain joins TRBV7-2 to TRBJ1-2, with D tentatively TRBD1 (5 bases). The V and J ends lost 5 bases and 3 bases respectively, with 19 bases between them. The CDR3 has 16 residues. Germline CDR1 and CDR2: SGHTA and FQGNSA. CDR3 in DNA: TGTGCCAGCAGCCCGGGGAGCTGGGGGACTCACTATGGCTACACCTTC. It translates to CASSPGSWGTHYGYTF.

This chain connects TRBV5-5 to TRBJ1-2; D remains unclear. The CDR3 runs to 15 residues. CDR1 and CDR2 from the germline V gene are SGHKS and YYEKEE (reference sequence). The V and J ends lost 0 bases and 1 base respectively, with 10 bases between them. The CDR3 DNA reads TGTGCCAGCAGCTTGGGGGTGGAAATTAACTATGGCTACACCTTC. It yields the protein CASSLGVEINYGYTF.

CDR3 in amino acids: CASSPPTLHLPISNQPQHF. The CDR3 DNA reads TGTGCCAGCAGTCCCCCCACCCTTCACTTACCTATTAGCAATCAGCCCCAGCATTTT. This chain connects TRBV28 to TRBJ1-5; D is unclear. Germline V CDR1 and CDR2: MDHEN, SYDVKM. CDR3 length: 19 residues. Trimming stripped 5 bases from V and 0 bases from J, with 23 bases between.

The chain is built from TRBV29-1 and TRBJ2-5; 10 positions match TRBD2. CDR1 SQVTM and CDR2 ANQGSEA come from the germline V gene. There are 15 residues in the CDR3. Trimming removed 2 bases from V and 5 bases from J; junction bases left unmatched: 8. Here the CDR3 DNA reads TGCAGCGTTGAACTCAGCGGGGGGGCCGGGGAGACCCAGTACTTC. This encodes CSVELSGGAGETQYF.

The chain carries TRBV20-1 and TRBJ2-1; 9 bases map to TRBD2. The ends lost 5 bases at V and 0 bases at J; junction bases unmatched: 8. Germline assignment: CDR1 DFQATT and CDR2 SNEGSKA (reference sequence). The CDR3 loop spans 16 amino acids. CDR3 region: CSAGGGGGASYNEQFF. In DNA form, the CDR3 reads TGCAGTGCTGGGGGGGGCGGGGGGGCCTCCTACAATGAGCAGTTCTTC.

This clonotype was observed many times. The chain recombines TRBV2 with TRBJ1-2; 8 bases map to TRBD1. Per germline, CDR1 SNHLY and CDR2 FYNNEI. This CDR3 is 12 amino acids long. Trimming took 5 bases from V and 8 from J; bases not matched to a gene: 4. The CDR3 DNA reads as TGTGCCAGCAGTAGGACAGGGCGAGGCTACACCTTC. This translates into CASSRTGRGYTF.